This TCR beta chain was sequenced in a study of blood T cell repertoires in COVID-19. TCRdb keeps only in-frame clones here, not all; method: immunoSEQ multiplex PCR. The repertoire includes some 100,000 clones, about 91% of them detected once, and about 1.8% sits in the top ten. This CDR3 contains 15 residues. From germline, CDR1 is SGHAT and CDR2 FQNNGV. The junction had 2 bases not matched to a gene; V was cut back by 1 base and J by 0 bases. The sample consisted of peripheral blood. This clonotype was obtained from a human donor with active COVID-19. The donor label of this sample is uncertain. The chain couples TRBV11-2 to TRBJ1-1; 7 bases agree with TRBD1. DNA of the CDR3: TGTGCCAGCAGCTTAGGTAGGGGGCTGAACACTGAAGCTTTCTTT. It is translated as CASSLGRGLNTEAFF.